A single sample is the source of the 30 T cell receptor beta chains below, sequenced in a study of Graves' ophthalmopathy and Graves' hyperthyroidism. Amplified TCR beta CDR3 regions were obtained using RNA transcripts as template. Second-round multiplex PCR followed a first-round RT-PCR using HTBI primers. Each CDR3 protein gets one entry after TCRdb re-called the multiplex PCR reads with MiXCR. The sample has over a million distinct CDR3 sequences; 35% to 40% are singletons. Input material: peripheral blood or thyroid tissue (not recorded which). The receptors were gathered from an adult man with Graves' hyperthyroidism.

The chain recombines TRBV7-3 with TRBJ1-4, with a tentative D call TRBD1 (5 bases). The CDR3 loop spans 14 amino acids. The germline V gene has CDR1 SGHTA and CDR2 FQGTGA. V lost 2 bases and J 10 bases, leaving 14 bases between the germline ends. CDR3 loop: CASSLRDSTGKLFF. DNA for the CDR3: TGTGCCAGCAGCTTACGAGACAGCACGGGAAAACTGTTTTTT.

Many counts were recorded for this clonotype. This CDR3 reads CSADGDRVPSYEQYF. The CDR3 coding sequence is TGCAGTGCGGACGGGGACAGGGTTCCCTCCTACGAGCAGTACTTC. This chain links TRBV20-1 with TRBJ2-7, with 9 bases matching TRBD1. Germline V gene lookup returns CDR1 DFQATT and CDR2 SNEGSKA (reference sequence). The CDR3 has 15 amino acids. V was pared by 6 bases and J by 0 bases, with 9 bases of the junction left unmatched.

About this clonotype: Given the absence of the conserved phenylalanine or tryptophan at the CDR3 end, a read error is likely. Because the CDR3's place on the DNA is in doubt, the DNA is left out and the CDR3 is given as listed by TCRdb. V and J are TRBV5-1 and TRBJ1-4. The CDR3 is 10 amino acids long, termini counted. Germline V lookup: CDR1 SGHRS, CDR2 YFSETQ. The CDR3 here is CASSLGKTNY.

CDR3 protein: CASSEMRVPQPQHF. CDR3 nucleotide sequence: TGTGCCAGCAGTGAAATGAGGGTCCCTCAGCCCCAGCATTTT. This sequence joins TRBV7-9 and TRBJ1-5; unclear D gene. Germline V CDR1 and CDR2: SEHNR, FQNEAQ (reference sequence). The CDR3 consists of 14 residues. The V end was cut by 6 bases, the J end by 6 bases, with 15 bases between.

This clonotype has only a few counts. The gene calls are TRBV7-2 and TRBJ2-7; 8 nucleotides align to TRBD1. Germline values: CDR1 SGHTA, CDR2 FQGNSA. The CDR3 extends over 14 amino acids. V lost 2 bases to trimming and J lost 3 bases; unmatched junction nucleotides: 3. The CDR3 region is CASSLSGGDYEQYF. CDR3 coding DNA: TGTGCCAGCAGCTTATCAGGGGGCGACTACGAGCAGTACTTC.

In this sample, this clonotype turned up many times. The chain joins TRBV19 to TRBJ1-2; 8 nucleotides agree with TRBD1. The CDR3 is made up of 14 amino acids. Germline CDR1 and CDR2: LNHDA and SQIVND (reference sequence). The V segment lost 7 bases and the J segment 7 bases; nucleotides outside the gene matches: 11. CDR3 DNA: TGTGCCAGTATCGAACAGGGGGAGGTCGGTGGCTACACCTTC. It specifies CASIEQGEVGGYTF.

With regard to this clonotype: As the CDR3 is not closed by the conserved phenylalanine or tryptophan, this likely results from a read error. No DNA is shown, since the ends of the CDR3 on it are uncertain; the CDR3 is the one TCRdb lists. This chain links TRBV20-1 with TRBJ2-7; the table's D call, TRBD2, has no DNA check behind it. Per germline, CDR1 DFQATT and CDR2 SNEGSKA (reference sequence). The CDR3 spans 8 amino acids, including both terminal residues. The CDR3 reads CSARVGTS.

The CDR3 coding sequence is TGTGCCAGCTCAGGGGGTTCGTCGTCGGAGCTGTTTTTT. Translated, it gives CASSGGSSSELFF. The chain joins TRBV6-6 to TRBJ1-4; 7 bases line up with TRBD1. The better agreement between TRBJ2-2 and the DNA end casts doubt on the J call. CDR3 length: 13 residues. Germline V gives CDR1 MNHNY, CDR2 SVGAGI (reference sequence).

This rearrangement joins TRBV9 to TRBJ2-3, with 9 nucleotides matching TRBD1. The CDR3 totals 14 residues. CDR1 SGDLS and CDR2 YYNGEE come from the germline V gene. V was pared by 4 bases and J by 4 bases, with 4 bases of the junction left unmatched. CDR3 region: CASSQRTGADTQYF. CDR3 sequence (DNA): TGTGCCAGCAGCCAGCGGACAGGGGCAGATACGCAGTATTTT.

Many counts were recorded for this clonotype. This sequence joins TRBV19 and TRBJ2-7; D is possibly TRBD1 (5 bases). The CDR3 length is 14 residues. V was shortened by 7 bases and J by 2 bases, with 15 bases between the two germline ends. Looked up from germline, CDR1 is LNHDA and CDR2 is SQIVND (reference sequence). CDR3 DNA sequence: TGTGCCAGTACCCGTGGGGCAGGACCCTACGAGCAGTACTTC. As protein: CASTRGAGPYEQYF.

This clonotype was counted ten times or more. The chain combines TRBV5-1 with TRBJ1-1; D remains unclear. The CDR3 covers 14 residues. The germline V gene has CDR1 SGHRS and CDR2 YFSETQ. Trimming removed 1 base from V and 0 bases from J, with 7 bases in between. The CDR3 reads CASSLWYVNTEAFF. The CDR3 DNA sequence: TGCGCCAGCAGCTTGTGGTATGTGAACACTGAAGCTTTCTTT.

In this sample, this clonotype turned up a few times. J is TRBJ1-4 and V is TRBV7-9; D is perhaps TRBD1 (6 bases). Trimming cost V 4 bases and J 8 bases, with 17 bases left between them. The CDR3 is 15 amino acids. Germline CDR1 is SEHNR and CDR2 is FQNEAQ (reference sequence). Here the CDR3 DNA reads TGTGCCAGCAGCTCCTCAGGGGTTCTTGGGGAAAAACTGTTTTTT. Its translation: CASSSSGVLGEKLFF.

The V gene is TRBV12-3 or TRBV12-4, the J gene TRBJ1-5; 7 bases are a match to TRBD1. CDR3 length: 15 amino acids. Unmatched junction bases numbered 8, after V lost 3 bases and J lost 6 bases. The CDR3 sequence is CASSFIGGTGQPQHF. The CDR3, as DNA: TGTGCCAGCAGTTTCATAGGGGGCACGGGTCAGCCCCAGCATTTT.

This clonotype occurred many times. This sequence joins TRBV20-1 and TRBJ1-6; 8 bases agree with TRBD1. The J segment lost 3 bases and the V segment lost 0 bases, leaving 10 bases of the junction unmatched. CDR3 size: 18 residues. The germline V gene has CDR1 DFQATT and CDR2 SNEGSKA (reference sequence). CDR3 DNA: TGCAGTGCTAGAGATAGCCTGCGGACAGGGATCTATAATTCACCCCTCCACTTT. Encoded protein: CSARDSLRTGIYNSPLHF.

About this clonotype itself: This may stem from a read error, because a much larger clone lies one nucleotide away. The chain uses TRBV7-3 and TRBJ2-7, with 7 bases fitting TRBD2. The CDR3 runs 14 residues. With V trimmed by 3 bases and J by 2 bases, 4 bases remained unmatched. CDR1 is SGHTA and CDR2 is FQGTGA in the germline V gene. CDR3 loop: CASSFERGAYEQYF. The CDR3 DNA reads TGTGCCAGCAGCTTTGAGCGGGGAGCCTACGAGCAGTACTTC.

Concerning this clonotype: Compared with germline, one end of the junction differs, possibly owing to a read error. V is TRBV5-1 and J is TRBJ2-2; 9 bases match TRBD2. The length of the CDR3 is 16 residues. The germline V gene has CDR1 SGHRS and CDR2 YFSETQ. CDR3 loop: CASSLGLAVNTGELSF. The CDR3 DNA follows: TGCGCCAGCAGCTTGGGACTAGCGGTTAACACCGGGGAGCTGTCTTTT.

This clonotype was counted at least ten times. The V and J genes are TRBV2 and TRBJ1-2; weak D call: TRBD1 (6 bases). The CDR3 totals 14 residues. CDR1 is SNHLY, CDR2 FYNNEI, per germline. V lost 6 bases to trimming and J lost 2 bases, with 13 bases between them. The CDR3 DNA reads as TGTGCCAGCAGCCGGCGGGGGGCCAACTATGGCTACACCTTC. Amino acids: CASSRRGANYGYTF.

The V and J genes are TRBV19 and TRBJ2-7; D gene ambiguous. The CDR3 runs to 15 residues. CDR1 is LNHDA, CDR2 SQIVND, per germline (reference sequence). V shed 11 bases and J shed 3 bases, with 23 bases lying between them. The CDR3 is CAAHSIKKPHYEQYF. CDR3 nucleotides: TGTGCCGCACACAGTATAAAGAAGCCCCACTACGAGCAGTACTTC.

The gene calls are TRBV15 and TRBJ1-4; 7 bases agree with TRBD1. Germline V gives CDR1 LNHNV, CDR2 YYDKDF (reference sequence). This CDR3 region has 14 residues. The J segment lost 5 bases and the V segment lost 3 bases, leaving 3 bases of the junction unmatched. The CDR3 protein is CATSRTTGNEKLFF. DNA of the CDR3: TGTGCCACCAGCAGGACGACAGGGAATGAAAAACTGTTTTTT.

This clonotype was recorded many times. The chain uses TRBV10-3 and TRBJ1-2; no reliable D call. V lost 4 bases and J 0 bases, leaving 12 bases between the germline ends. The CDR3 runs to 15 residues. CDR1 is ENHRY, CDR2 SYGVKD, per germline. The CDR3, as DNA: TGTGCCATCAGTGGAACAGATACCGCTAACTATGGCTACACCTTC. Amino acid sequence: CAISGTDTANYGYTF.

A few counts support this clonotype. A read error may account for a junction end that differs from germline. The chain uses TRBV10-3 and TRBJ2-7, with D uncertain. Looked up from germline, CDR1 is ENHRY and CDR2 is SYGVKD. The CDR3 spans 14 residues. CDR3 amino acids: CASSEHQAGYEQYF. CDR3 in DNA: TGTGCCAGCAGTGAACACCAGGCTGGCTACGAGCAGTACTTC.

The chain carries TRBV7-2 and TRBJ1-2; D may be TRBD1 (5 bases). Per the germline V gene, CDR1 is SGHTA and CDR2 is FQGNSA. V was cut by 0 bases and J by 3 bases, with 14 bases left in between. This CDR3 is built from 16 residues. The CDR3 sequence is CASSLASGADHYGYTF. CDR3 coding DNA: TGTGCCAGCAGCTTAGCGTCCGGGGCGGATCACTATGGCTACACCTTC.

The CDR3 DNA reads as TGTGCCAGCAGCCGGGGTGGGGTAGAAGAGACCCAGTACTTC. Its translation is CASSRGGVEETQYF. The chain recombines TRBV5-5 with TRBJ2-5, with a weak D call TRBD2 (5 bases). This CDR3 comprises 14 residues. Germline CDR1 reads SGHKS; CDR2 reads YYEKEE (reference sequence). Between the trimmed V and J ends, which lost 4 bases and 3 bases, there was a span of 13 bases.

Ten or more counts support this clonotype. The chain combines TRBV15 with TRBJ1-5; TRBD1 agrees at 8 bases. Germline V gene data show CDR1 as LNHNV and CDR2 as YYDKDF (reference sequence). V gave up 1 base and J gave up 6 bases; unmatched junction bases: 2. This CDR3 is built from 14 residues. CDR3 protein: CATSRGTGTQPQHF. In nucleotides, the CDR3 is TGTGCCACCAGCAGAGGGACAGGGACTCAGCCCCAGCATTTT.

This clonotype came up many times. The chain has TRBV7-8 and TRBJ2-2; 10 bases are shared with TRBD2. Per germline, CDR1 SGHVS and CDR2 FQNEAQ. This CDR3 has 15 amino acids. Trimming cost V 5 bases and J 8 bases; bases outside gene matches: 8. CDR3 sequence (DNA): TGTGCCAGCAGCGAGCTAGCGGGAGATATTGGGGAGCTGTTTTTT. Protein product: CASSELAGDIGELFF.

The chain recombines TRBV6-5 with TRBJ2-7; D unclear. CDR1 is MNHEY, CDR2 SVGAGI, per germline. This CDR3 has 13 residues. V was shortened by 2 bases and J by 0 bases, with 5 bases between the two germline ends. The CDR3 loop is CASSYTSSYEQYF. CDR3 DNA: TGTGCCAGCAGTTACACCTCCTCCTACGAGCAGTACTTC.

Many counts were recorded for this clonotype. The V and J genes are TRBV7-6 and TRBJ1-1; D perhaps matches TRBD1 (5 bases). The germline gives CDR1 SGHVS, CDR2 FNYEAQ. The CDR3 consists of 14 residues. V shed 8 bases and J shed 1 base, with 14 bases lying between them. The chain's CDR3 is CASVDGGPNTEAFF. The CDR3 bases are TGTGCCAGCGTGGACGGGGGACCGAACACTGAAGCTTTCTTT.

Points on this clonotype: Here the CDR3 omits its conserved ending phenylalanine or tryptophan, so a read error is the likely source. The chain carries TRBV19 and TRBJ1-5; D not resolved. CDR1 is LNHDA, CDR2 SQIVND, per germline (reference sequence). This CDR3 comprises 13 residues. V lost 3 bases and J 9 bases, leaving 12 bases between the germline ends. The CDR3 here is CASSIWPGWPQHL. The CDR3, as DNA: TGTGCCAGTAGTATTTGGCCTGGATGGCCCCAGCATCTT.

CDR3 in DNA: TGCAGCGTTGTTCCCCAGGGGCCCCAAGAGACCCAGTACTTC. Its translation: CSVVPQGPQETQYF. V gene TRBV29-1 combines with J gene TRBJ2-5; perhaps TRBD1 as D (6 bases). V shed 4 bases and J shed 1 base, with 13 bases lying between them. The germline CDR1 and CDR2 sequences are SQVTM and ANQGSEA. The CDR3 contains 14 residues.

The V gene is TRBV25-1, the J gene TRBJ1-2, with D possibly being TRBD1 (6 bases). The CDR3 is made up of 14 amino acids. Between the trimmed V and J ends, which lost 8 bases and 0 bases, there was a span of 13 bases. Looked up from germline, CDR1 is MGHDK and CDR2 is SYGVNS. The CDR3 loop is CASLLQGANYGYTF. The CDR3, as DNA: TGTGCCAGCTTATTACAGGGCGCTAACTATGGCTACACCTTC.